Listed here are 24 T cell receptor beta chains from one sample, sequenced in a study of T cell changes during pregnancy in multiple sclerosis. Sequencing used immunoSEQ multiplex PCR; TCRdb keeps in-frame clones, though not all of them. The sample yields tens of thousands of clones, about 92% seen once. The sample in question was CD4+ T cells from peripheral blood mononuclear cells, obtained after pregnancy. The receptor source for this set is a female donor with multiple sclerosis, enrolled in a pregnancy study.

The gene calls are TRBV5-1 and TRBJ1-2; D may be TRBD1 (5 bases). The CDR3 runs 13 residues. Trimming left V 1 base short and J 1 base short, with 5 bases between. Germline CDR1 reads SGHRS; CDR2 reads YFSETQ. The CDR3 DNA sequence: TGCGCCAGCAGCTTGAGGGGTAACTATGGCTACACCTTC. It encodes CASSLRGNYGYTF.

The CDR3 bases are TGTGCCAGCAGCTTAGATGGGATGGGGACTTACTATAATTCACCCCTCCACTTT. It translates to CASSLDGMGTYYNSPLHF. The chain uses TRBV11-2 and TRBJ1-6; tentatively, D is TRBD1 (5 bases). V lost 0 bases to trimming and J lost 3 bases, with 15 bases between them. The CDR3 consists of 18 residues. Per germline, CDR1 SGHAT and CDR2 FQNNGV.

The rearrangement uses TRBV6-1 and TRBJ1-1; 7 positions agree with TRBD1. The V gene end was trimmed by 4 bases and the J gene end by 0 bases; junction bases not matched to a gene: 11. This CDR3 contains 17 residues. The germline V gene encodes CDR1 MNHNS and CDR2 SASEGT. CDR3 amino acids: CASSVVGTAVMNTEAFF. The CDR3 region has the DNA TGTGCCAGCAGTGTTGTCGGGACAGCGGTCATGAACACTGAAGCTTTCTTT.

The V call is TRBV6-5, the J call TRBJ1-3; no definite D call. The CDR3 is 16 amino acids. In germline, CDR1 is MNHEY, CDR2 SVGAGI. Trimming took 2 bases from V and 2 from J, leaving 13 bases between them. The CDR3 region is CASSYEGGTPGNTIYF. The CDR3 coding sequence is TGTGCCAGCAGTTACGAAGGAGGTACCCCTGGAAACACCATATATTTT.

In DNA form, the CDR3 reads TGTGCCAGCCGGGCGGGGGGGCGGTACGAGCAGTACTTC. This gives the protein CASRAGGRYEQYF. The chain couples TRBV6-5 to TRBJ2-7; TRBD2 matches at 9 bases. This CDR3 region has 13 residues. Germline V CDR1 and CDR2: MNHEY, SVGAGI. The junction had 6 bases not matched to a gene; V was cut back by 8 bases and J by 4 bases.

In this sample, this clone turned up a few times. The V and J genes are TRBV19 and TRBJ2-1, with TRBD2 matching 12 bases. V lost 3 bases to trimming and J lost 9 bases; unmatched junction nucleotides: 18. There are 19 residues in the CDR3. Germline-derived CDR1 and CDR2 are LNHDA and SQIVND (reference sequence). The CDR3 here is CASSIAPGLLAGGRSEQFF. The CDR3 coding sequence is TGTGCCAGTAGTATCGCCCCGGGGCTCCTAGCGGGGGGGCGGAGTGAGCAGTTCTTC.

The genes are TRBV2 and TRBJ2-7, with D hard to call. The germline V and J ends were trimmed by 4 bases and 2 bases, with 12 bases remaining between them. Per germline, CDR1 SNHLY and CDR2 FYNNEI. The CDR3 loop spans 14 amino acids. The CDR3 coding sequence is TGTGCCAGCAGTGGACAAGGCTCTACCTACGAGCAGTACTTC. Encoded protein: CASSGQGSTYEQYF.

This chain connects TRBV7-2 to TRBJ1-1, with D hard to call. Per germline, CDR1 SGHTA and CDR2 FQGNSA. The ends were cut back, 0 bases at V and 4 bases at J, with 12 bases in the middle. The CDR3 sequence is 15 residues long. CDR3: CASSLAMVSGTEAFF. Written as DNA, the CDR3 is TGTGCCAGCAGCTTAGCAATGGTTTCAGGCACTGAAGCTTTCTTT.

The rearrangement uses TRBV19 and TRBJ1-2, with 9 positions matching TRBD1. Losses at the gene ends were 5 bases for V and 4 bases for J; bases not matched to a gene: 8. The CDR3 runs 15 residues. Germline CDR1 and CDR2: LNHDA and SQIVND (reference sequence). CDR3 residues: CASSVPGQGFYGYTF. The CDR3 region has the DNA TGTGCCAGTAGTGTCCCGGGACAGGGCTTCTATGGCTACACCTTC.

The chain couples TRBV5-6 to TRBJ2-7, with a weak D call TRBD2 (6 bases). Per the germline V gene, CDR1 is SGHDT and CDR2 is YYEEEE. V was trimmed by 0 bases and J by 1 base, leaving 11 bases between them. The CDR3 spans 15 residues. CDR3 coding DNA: TGTGCCAGCAGCTTGGGCCCTAGCGTGTCCTACGAGCAGTACTTC. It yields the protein CASSLGPSVSYEQYF. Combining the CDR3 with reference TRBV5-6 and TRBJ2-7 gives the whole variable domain DAGVTQSPTHLIKTRGQQVTLRCSPKSGHDTVSWYQQALGQGPQFIFQYYEEEERQRGNFPDRFSGHQFPNYSSELNVNALLLGDSALYLCASSLGPSVSYEQYFGPGTRLTVT.

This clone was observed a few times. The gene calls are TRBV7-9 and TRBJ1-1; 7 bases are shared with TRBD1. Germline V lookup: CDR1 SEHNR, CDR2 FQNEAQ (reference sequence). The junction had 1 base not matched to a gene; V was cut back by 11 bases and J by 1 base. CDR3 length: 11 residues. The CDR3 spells CAGQANTEAFF. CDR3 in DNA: TGTGCCGGACAGGCGAACACTGAAGCTTTCTTT.

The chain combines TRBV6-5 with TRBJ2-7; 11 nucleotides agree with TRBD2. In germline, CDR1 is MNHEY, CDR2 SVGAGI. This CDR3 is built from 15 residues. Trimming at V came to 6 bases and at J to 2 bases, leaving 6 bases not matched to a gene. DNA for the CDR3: TGTGCCAGCAGAAAGGCTAGCGGGGGGACCTACGAGCAGTACTTC. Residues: CASRKASGGTYEQYF.

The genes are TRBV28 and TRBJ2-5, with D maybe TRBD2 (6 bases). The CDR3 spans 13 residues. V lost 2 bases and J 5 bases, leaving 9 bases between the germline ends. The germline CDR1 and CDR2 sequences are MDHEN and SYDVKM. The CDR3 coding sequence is TGTGCCAGCAGTTTAGCGGAGGGGGAGACCCAGTACTTC. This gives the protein CASSLAEGETQYF. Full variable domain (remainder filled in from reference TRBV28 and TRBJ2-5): DVKVTQSSRYLVKRTGEKVFLECVQDMDHENMFWYRQDPGLGLRLIYFSYDVKMKEKGDIPEGYSVSREKKERFSLILESASTNQTSMYLCASSLAEGETQYFGPGTRLLVL.

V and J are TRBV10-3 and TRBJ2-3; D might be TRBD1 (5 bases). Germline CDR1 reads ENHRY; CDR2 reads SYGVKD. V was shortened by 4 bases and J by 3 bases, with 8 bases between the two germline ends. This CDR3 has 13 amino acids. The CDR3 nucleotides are TGTGCCATCAGTGGGCAGGGTACAGATACGCAGTATTTT. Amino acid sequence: CAISGQGTDTQYF.

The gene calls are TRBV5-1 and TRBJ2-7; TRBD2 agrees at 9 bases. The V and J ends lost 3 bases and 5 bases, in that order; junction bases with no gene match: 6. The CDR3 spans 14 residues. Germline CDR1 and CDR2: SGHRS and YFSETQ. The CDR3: CASSSLAGDDEQYF. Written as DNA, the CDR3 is TGCGCCAGCAGCTCCTTAGCGGGAGACGACGAGCAGTACTTC. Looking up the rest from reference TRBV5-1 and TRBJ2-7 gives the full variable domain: KAGVTQTPRYLIKTRGQQVTLSCSPISGHRSVSWYQQTPGQGLQFLFEYFSETQRNKGNFPGRFSGRQFSNSRSEMNVSTLELGDSALYLCASSSLAGDDEQYFGPGTRLTVT.

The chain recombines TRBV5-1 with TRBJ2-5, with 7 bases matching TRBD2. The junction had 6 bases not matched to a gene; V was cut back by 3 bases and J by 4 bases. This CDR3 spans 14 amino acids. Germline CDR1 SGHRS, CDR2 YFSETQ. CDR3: CASSWGTMGETQYF. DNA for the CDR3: TGCGCCAGCAGCTGGGGGACTATGGGAGAGACCCAGTACTTC.

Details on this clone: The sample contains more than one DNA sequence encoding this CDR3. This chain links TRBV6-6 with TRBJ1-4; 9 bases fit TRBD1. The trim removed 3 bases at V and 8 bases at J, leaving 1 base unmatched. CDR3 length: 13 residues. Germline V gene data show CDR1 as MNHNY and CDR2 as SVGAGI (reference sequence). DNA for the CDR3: TGTGCCAGCAGTTATGGGACAGGGGAAAAACTGTTTTTT. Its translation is CASSYGTGEKLFF.

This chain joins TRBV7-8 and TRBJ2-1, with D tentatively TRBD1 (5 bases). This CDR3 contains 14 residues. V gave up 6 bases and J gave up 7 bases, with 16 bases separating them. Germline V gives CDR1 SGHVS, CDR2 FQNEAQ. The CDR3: CASSPQVELNEQFF. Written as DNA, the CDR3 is TGTGCCAGCAGTCCACAGGTAGAATTAAATGAGCAGTTCTTC. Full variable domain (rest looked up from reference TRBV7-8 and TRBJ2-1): GAGVSQSPRYKVAKRGQDVALRCDPISGHVSLFWYQQALGQGPEFLTYFQNEAQLDKSGLPSDRFFAERPEGSVSTLKIQRTQQEDSAVYLCASSPQVELNEQFFGPGTRLTVL.

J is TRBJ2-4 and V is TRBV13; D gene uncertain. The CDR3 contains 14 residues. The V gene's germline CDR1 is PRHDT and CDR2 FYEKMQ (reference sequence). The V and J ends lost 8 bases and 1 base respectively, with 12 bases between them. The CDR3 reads CASRKGGAKNIQYF. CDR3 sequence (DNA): TGTGCCAGCCGAAAAGGCGGCGCCAAAAACATTCAGTACTTC.

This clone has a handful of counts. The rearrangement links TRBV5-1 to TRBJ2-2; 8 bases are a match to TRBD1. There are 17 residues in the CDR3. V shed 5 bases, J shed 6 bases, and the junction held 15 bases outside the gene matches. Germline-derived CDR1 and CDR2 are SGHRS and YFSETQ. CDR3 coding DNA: TGCGCCAGCAGACCTCCAGGGGGCGCATCCAACGCCGGGGAGCTGTTTTTT. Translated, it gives CASRPPGGASNAGELFF.

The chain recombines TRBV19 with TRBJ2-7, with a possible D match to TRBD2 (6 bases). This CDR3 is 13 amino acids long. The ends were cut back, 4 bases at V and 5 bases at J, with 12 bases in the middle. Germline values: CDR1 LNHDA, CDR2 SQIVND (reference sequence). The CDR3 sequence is CASSTPLANEQYF. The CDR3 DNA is TGTGCCAGTAGTACCCCTCTAGCGAACGAGCAGTACTTC.

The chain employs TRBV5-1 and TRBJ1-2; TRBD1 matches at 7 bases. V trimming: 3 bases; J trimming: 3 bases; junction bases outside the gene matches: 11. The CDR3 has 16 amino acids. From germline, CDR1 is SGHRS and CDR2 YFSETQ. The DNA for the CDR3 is TGCGCCAGCAGCTCACACTTACAGGGGTTGGACTATGGCTACACCTTC. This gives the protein CASSSHLQGLDYGYTF.

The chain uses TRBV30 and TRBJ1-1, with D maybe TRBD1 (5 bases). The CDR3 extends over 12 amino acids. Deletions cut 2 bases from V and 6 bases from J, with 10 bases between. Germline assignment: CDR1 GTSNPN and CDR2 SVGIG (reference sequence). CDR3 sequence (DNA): TGTGCCTGGAGTATGGACACGGCTGAAGCTTTCTTT. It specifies CAWSMDTAEAFF.

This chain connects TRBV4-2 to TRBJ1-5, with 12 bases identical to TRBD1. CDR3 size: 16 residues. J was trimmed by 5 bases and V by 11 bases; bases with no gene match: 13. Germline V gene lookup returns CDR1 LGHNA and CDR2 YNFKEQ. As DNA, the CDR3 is TGTGCCTCTCAAAGCCGGGACAGGGGGCGCGATCAGCCCCAGCATTTT. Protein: CASQSRDRGRDQPQHF.